This T cell receptor beta chain was sequenced in a study of siplizumab effects on memory and regulatory T cells. A remark on this clone: Its target is unknown.

Study-wide results and caveats: Alloreactive sequences tracing back to unstimulated CD4+ memory cells fell significantly with siplizumab. Memory T cells appeared less diverse than naive cells, which seemed to contribute substantially to alloresponse.

Clones were sequenced by immunoSEQ multiplex PCR, and TCRdb holds only the in-frame ones, with some missing. The sample consists of 85,000 to 130,000 clones, more than 85% of them appearing once. This TCR came from a human donor in good health. Sequencing was performed on Tregs sorted from blood.

The CDR3 loop is CASSPDGQGYSGNTIYF. The CDR3 DNA sequence: TGCGCCAGCAGCCCGGACGGACAGGGATACTCTGGAAACACCATATATTTT. This rearrangement joins TRBV5-1 to TRBJ1-3, with 8 bases aligning to TRBD1. Germline CDR1 and CDR2: SGHRS and YFSETQ. The CDR3 has 17 residues. The ends lost 4 bases at V and 0 bases at J; junction bases unmatched: 9. Supplemented by reference TRBV5-1 and TRBJ1-3, the full variable domain reads KAGVTQTPRYLIKTRGQQVTLSCSPISGHRSVSWYQQTPGQGLQFLFEYFSETQRNKGNFPGRFSGRQFSNSRSEMNVSTLELGDSALYLCASSPDGQGYSGNTIYFGEGSWLTVV.